These 24 T cell receptor beta chains were sequenced from one sample in a study of cytomegalovirus exposure and HLA in healthy donors. PCR amplification relied on 60 Vbeta primers (plus 13 Jbeta primers). TCRdb's table, derived via immunoSEQ multiplex PCR, lists solely in-frame clones and lacks some. The sample has around 140,000 clones, roughly three quarters seen once. Specimen: PBMCs. Receptors originate from an older woman in good health and CMV-seronegative.

The chain uses TRBV6-6 and TRBJ2-3, with TRBD2 identical over 8 bases. V was clipped by 5 bases and J by 2 bases; unmatched bases: 6. Germline lookup yields CDR1 MNHNY and CDR2 SVGAGI (reference sequence). CDR3 length: 15 amino acids. The DNA of the CDR3 is TGTGCCAGCAGTCCGACTAGCGCTAACACAGATACGCAGTATTTT. Translation: CASSPTSANTDTQYF.

The chain employs TRBV5-1 and TRBJ2-2, with 8 bases matching TRBD2. CDR3 length: 21 residues. With V trimmed by 1 base and J by 0 bases, 17 bases remained unmatched. In germline, CDR1 is SGHRS, CDR2 YFSETQ. CDR3 residues: CASSLTLAGVNPFANTGELFF. The CDR3 nucleotides are TGCGCCAGCAGCTTGACTCTAGCGGGCGTCAACCCGTTCGCGAACACCGGGGAGCTGTTTTTT. The complete variable domain, with remaining parts taken from reference TRBV5-1 and TRBJ2-2, reads KAGVTQTPRYLIKTRGQQVTLSCSPISGHRSVSWYQQTPGQGLQFLFEYFSETQRNKGNFPGRFSGRQFSNSRSEMNVSTLELGDSALYLCASSLTLAGVNPFANTGELFFGEGSRLTVL.

The rearrangement joins TRBV5-1 to TRBJ2-5; 7 bases match TRBD1. Germline assignment: CDR1 SGHRS and CDR2 YFSETQ. This CDR3 has 15 residues. The ends lost 4 bases at V and 3 bases at J; junction bases unmatched: 9. CDR3 DNA: TGCGCCAGCAGCCCCTTCCGGGACAGCGAAGAGACCCAGTACTTC. Protein product: CASSPFRDSEETQYF.

This chain connects TRBV7-3 to TRBJ2-1; TRBD2 agrees at 12 bases. The germline V gene has CDR1 SGHTA and CDR2 FQGTGA. This CDR3 region has 15 residues. J gave up 4 bases and V 8 bases, and 6 bases lay outside the gene matches. The DNA of the CDR3 is TGTGCCAGCCACCCTAGCGGGGGGGCGTACAATGAGCAGTTCTTC. This encodes CASHPSGGAYNEQFF.

This clone was seen a few times. V usage is TRBV28 and J usage is TRBJ2-5; D unclear. Germline loops: CDR1 MDHEN, CDR2 SYDVKM. This CDR3 is built from 15 residues. With 6 bases removed from V and 1 base from J, the gap between germline ends came to 15 bases. CDR3 residues: CASRGSTDSQETQYF. DNA for the CDR3: TGTGCCAGCAGGGGTAGCACCGACTCCCAAGAGACCCAGTACTTC.

The chain couples TRBV7-9 to TRBJ2-1, with 7 bases matching TRBD2. CDR1 and CDR2 (germline): SEHNR, FQNEAQ (reference sequence). This CDR3 contains 13 residues. The V and J ends lost 4 bases and 9 bases, in that order; junction bases with no gene match: 6. CDR3 region: CASSSNGGGEQFF. The CDR3, as DNA: TGTGCCAGCAGCTCTAATGGGGGGGGTGAGCAGTTCTTC.

This clone showed up just a few times. The V gene is TRBV13, the J gene TRBJ2-7; 9 bases match TRBD2. CDR3 length: 16 residues. Germline V gene sequence: CDR1 PRHDT, CDR2 FYEKMQ (reference sequence). V lost 4 bases to trimming and J lost 3 bases; unmatched junction nucleotides: 10. In nucleotides, the CDR3 is TGTGCCAGCAGCTCCCCAACGACTAGCGGTAGCTACGAGCAGTACTTC. This codes for CASSSPTTSGSYEQYF.

V is TRBV5-1 and J is TRBJ1-1; D is perhaps TRBD1 (6 bases). CDR3 length: 14 residues. CDR1 and CDR2 from the germline V gene are SGHRS and YFSETQ. Trimming took off 0 bases at V and 1 base at J, with 7 bases between the two ends. The CDR3 coding sequence is TGCGCCAGCAGCTTGGAGGGACAGAACACTGAAGCTTTCTTT. This gives the protein CASSLEGQNTEAFF.

The V and J genes are TRBV5-1 and TRBJ2-7; 10 bases are shared with TRBD1. The J segment lost 3 bases and the V segment lost 0 bases, leaving 3 bases of the junction unmatched. This CDR3 is built from 15 residues. Germline CDR1 reads SGHRS; CDR2 reads YFSETQ. CDR3 DNA sequence: TGCGCCAGCAGCTTGGGGGGGACAGGGGACTACGAGCAGTACTTC. Protein sequence: CASSLGGTGDYEQYF.

The chain links TRBV5-4 to TRBJ1-2; 7 nucleotides agree with TRBD1. V shed 1 base, J shed 2 bases, and the junction held 2 bases outside the gene matches. This CDR3 contains 14 residues. Germline V CDR1 and CDR2: SGHNT, YYREEE (reference sequence). CDR3: CASSLPTGNYGYTF. CDR3 DNA sequence: TGTGCCAGCAGCTTGCCGACAGGGAACTATGGCTACACCTTC.

This sequence joins TRBV28 and TRBJ1-1, with unresolved D. The germline gives CDR1 MDHEN, CDR2 SYDVKM. This CDR3 has 12 residues. V lost 1 base, J lost 10 bases, and 10 bases lay in between. CDR3 region: CASSLSLRGAFF. The CDR3 nucleotides are TGTGCCAGCAGTTTATCCCTACGTGGAGCTTTCTTT.

This chain uses TRBV18 with TRBJ1-6; 7 positions match TRBD1. J gave up 7 bases and V 4 bases, and 4 bases lay outside the gene matches. This CDR3 comprises 14 residues. Per the germline V gene, CDR1 is KGHSH and CDR2 is LQKENI. The CDR3: CASSRDSQNSPLHF. CDR3 DNA sequence: TGTGCCAGCTCACGGGACAGTCAGAATTCACCCCTCCACTTT.

This sequence joins TRBV7-2 and TRBJ2-3, with a weak D call TRBD2 (6 bases). The CDR3 contains 15 residues. Germline V gives CDR1 SGHTA, CDR2 FQGNSA. V lost 5 bases, J lost 3 bases, and 15 bases lay in between. The CDR3 protein is CASSTRLVGTDTQYF. CDR3 coding DNA: TGTGCCAGCAGCACCCGACTAGTGGGTACAGATACGCAGTATTTT.

The table lists this clone with a few counts. This rearrangement joins TRBV13 to TRBJ2-3, with 10 bases that match TRBD2. Trimming took 5 bases from V and 9 from J; bases not matched to a gene: 11. Germline CDR1 PRHDT, CDR2 FYEKMQ (reference sequence). The CDR3 loop spans 15 amino acids. CDR3 protein: CASSRAGTSARTQYF. CDR3 bases: TGTGCCAGCAGCCGCGCAGGGACTAGCGCGAGGACGCAGTATTTT.

This CDR3 reads CASSLGWDRLGYEQYF. CDR3 in DNA: TGCGCCAGCAGCTTGGGCTGGGACAGGCTTGGTTACGAGCAGTACTTC. The gene calls are TRBV5-1 and TRBJ2-7; 8 bases agree with TRBD1. V lost 0 bases, J lost 4 bases, and 9 bases stayed unmatched. The CDR3 is 16 amino acids. From germline, CDR1 is SGHRS and CDR2 YFSETQ. The variable domain in full, completed from reference TRBV5-1 and TRBJ2-7, reads KAGVTQTPRYLIKTRGQQVTLSCSPISGHRSVSWYQQTPGQGLQFLFEYFSETQRNKGNFPGRFSGRQFSNSRSEMNVSTLELGDSALYLCASSLGWDRLGYEQYFGPGTRLTVT.

The chain recombines TRBV10-3 with TRBJ2-2; D is uncertain. Germline-derived CDR1 and CDR2 are ENHRY and SYGVKD. V gave up 8 bases and J gave up 1 base, with 14 bases separating them. The CDR3 covers 15 residues. In DNA form, the CDR3 reads TGTGCCATCCGCCCAAACAGACAGAACACCGGGGAGCTGTTTTTT. Its translation: CAIRPNRQNTGELFF.

The genes are TRBV7-9 and TRBJ1-1, with D uncertain. Germline V gene lookup returns CDR1 SEHNR and CDR2 FQNEAQ (reference sequence). V lost 3 bases and J 7 bases, leaving 3 bases between the germline ends. The CDR3 totals 10 residues. CDR3 coding DNA: TGTGCCAGCAGCTTTAGTGAAGCTTTCTTT. Its translation: CASSFSEAFF.

V usage is TRBV6-1 and J usage is TRBJ1-1; 8 nucleotides agree with TRBD1. The CDR3 totals 13 residues. After removal of 3 bases from V and 5 bases from J, the junction contained 2 bases not matched to a gene. The germline gives CDR1 MNHNS, CDR2 SASEGT. DNA of the CDR3: TGTGCCAGCAGTGATACAGGGGGGACTGAAGCTTTCTTT. Its protein is CASSDTGGTEAFF.

On this clone itself: This sample includes further DNA sequences coding for the same CDR3. This sequence joins TRBV5-1 and TRBJ2-7; 8 positions agree with TRBD1. Germline V gene lookup returns CDR1 SGHRS and CDR2 YFSETQ. V gave up 1 base and J gave up 3 bases; unmatched junction bases: 6. The CDR3 loop spans 15 amino acids. CDR3 sequence: CASSLTAGGGYEQYF. The CDR3 region has the DNA TGCGCCAGCAGCTTGACGGCAGGGGGCGGCTACGAGCAGTACTTC.

This clone was seen only once. The chain couples TRBV28 to TRBJ2-5, with D maybe TRBD1 (5 bases). The closer fit of TRBJ2-7 to the DNA end suggests the J call may be wrong. CDR1 is MDHEN and CDR2 is SYDVKM in the germline V gene. The CDR3 has 12 amino acids. As DNA, the CDR3 is TGTGCCAGCACCAGAAGGGGCTACGAGCAGTACTTC. This encodes CASTRRGYEQYF.

V gene TRBV28 combines with J gene TRBJ1-5; D gene uncertain. CDR3 size: 13 residues. In germline, CDR1 is MDHEN, CDR2 SYDVKM. V gave up 2 bases and J gave up 9 bases, with 11 bases separating them. The CDR3: CASSLNSVWPQHF. As DNA, the CDR3 is TGTGCCAGCAGTTTAAATAGTGTTTGGCCCCAGCATTTT.

The chain is built from TRBV6-5 and TRBJ2-7; 7 bases line up with TRBD1. The V segment lost 0 bases and the J segment 0 bases; nucleotides outside the gene matches: 2. The germline V gene has CDR1 MNHEY and CDR2 SVGAGI. CDR3 length: 15 residues. CDR3 sequence reads: CASSYSTGSSYEQYF. The CDR3 DNA follows: TGTGCCAGCAGTTACTCGACAGGGAGCTCCTACGAGCAGTACTTC.

The V call is TRBV6-1, the J call TRBJ2-3; D may be TRBD2 (6 bases). CDR3 length: 14 amino acids. Between the trimmed V and J ends, which lost 6 bases and 0 bases, there was a span of 10 bases. The germline gives CDR1 MNHNS, CDR2 SASEGT. In DNA form, the CDR3 reads TGTGCCAGCAGGGTAGCGGCCAGCACAGATACGCAGTATTTT. Protein sequence: CASRVAASTDTQYF.

This chain uses TRBV28 with TRBJ1-1; possibly TRBD1 for D (5 bases). V dropped 3 bases and J dropped 1 base, with 9 bases sitting between them. Germline CDR1 reads MDHEN; CDR2 reads SYDVKM. The length of the CDR3 is 14 residues. The CDR3 DNA is TGTGCCAGCAGTTTTTGGGGGGGGAACACTGAAGCTTTCTTT. Its protein product is CASSFWGGNTEAFF.